This T cell receptor beta chain was sequenced during a study of OX40 agonist ivuxolimab in advanced cancers. Turning to the overall study: Ivuxolimab was a fully human IgG2 agonistic monoclonal antibody targeting the costimulatory receptor OX40 (CD134). Peripheral TCRbeta sequencing was intended to test whether TCR sequence diversity was altered and clonal T-cell expansion was caused by ivuxolimab. Of the roughly 54 patients in dose escalation, about 20 had hepatocellular carcinoma, around 15 had melanoma, 9 had renal cell carcinoma and 9 had head and neck cancer. In the dose-escalation cohort, 70% to 85% of patients were male, and the mean age was roughly 56 years with a range of roughly 23 to 79. The paper describes the monotherapy dose-escalation part (N of about 52 patients) of the phase I trial of ivuxolimab. Patients were allowed to have had prior anti-PD-1, anti-PD-L1 or anti-CTLA-4 therapy, and around two fifths of the dose-escalation patients had been treated with checkpoint inhibitors. Partial responses were achieved by three dose-escalation patients, of whom one had hepatocellular carcinoma and two had cutaneous melanoma. Intravenous ivuxolimab was administered to patients every 2 weeks at six dose levels: 0.01, 0.1, 0.3, 1.5, 3 and 10 mg/kg.

Results and caveats for the whole study, not just this receptor: The antigen specificity of the peripheral T cells that underwent clonal expansion was not determined. At doses of 0.1 to 3.0 mg/kg, clonal expansion of both CD4+ and CD8+ blood T cells was observed from baseline to week 6. On average, CD8+ T cells showed more expanded clones than CD4+ T cells after ivuxolimab. Low levels of normalized T-cell clonal expansion were also seen in some patients who did not respond. In partial responders in the 0.1-3.0 mg/kg groups, normalized peripheral clonal expansion was found to be among the lowest, especially among CD8+ T cells.

Genomic DNA was isolated from the sorted cells so that the TCRbeta CDR3 region could be sequenced. The immunoSEQ Assay was used for sequencing of TCRbeta CDR3 regions. This is the immuneACCESS table as TCRdb keeps it, with only in-frame sequences that have V and J called. A part of the clones is gone; compared with another copy, unresolved V genes explain less than half, and the rest is unexplained. For this sample the table gives around 63,000 clones, of which more than 65% were detected only once. Approximately 11% of the sample is held by the ten biggest clonotypes. The CDR3, from cysteine to phenylalanine, totals 14 residues. The retained sequence is limited to the CDR3, 42 bases, with the frame set at the first base. V gives up 2 bases and J gives up 8 bases, and the segment between their germline ends measures 15 bases. CDR1 is given as MGHRA and CDR2 as YSYEKL, both from the germline V gene.

Patients with autoimmune disease history or receiving systemic immunosuppression were excluded from the trial. In every dose cohort, peripheral blood was drawn for TCR sequencing at baseline, cycle 4 day 1, and cycle 7 day 1. The samples were drawn from a first-in-human, open-label, multicenter phase I dose-escalation trial of ivuxolimab. Adults with locally advanced or metastatic melanoma, renal cell, hepatocellular, or head and neck squamous cell carcinoma were enrolled in the trial. CD4+ and CD8+ T cells were sorted separately from peripheral blood before TCR sequencing. A note on this clone: The antigen this receptor binds is unknown. The record has no base qualities; no much larger clone is one base away.

This receptor was identified in an adult with an advanced solid tumor such as melanoma, head and neck, liver or kidney cancer. The rearrangement combines TRBV4-1 with TRBJ1-2; the D gene is perhaps TRBD1, from 6 matching bases. The sequences come from CD4+ or CD8+ T cells sorted from blood, collected in a trial of the OX40 agonist ivuxolimab. The CDR3 region reads CASSQSIQGNGYTF. The nucleotide sequence is TGCGCCAGCAGCCAATCAATACAGGGTAACGGCTACACCTTC.